The sequence of this T cell receptor (beta chain) was determined in a study of shared clonotypes between healthy human individuals. Germline trimming cut 4 bases from V and 1 base from J; bases unmatched to any gene: 3. CDR1 is SQVTM, CDR2 ANQGSEA, per germline. The CDR3 is made up of 13 amino acids. Worth noting for this clone: Its antigen is still unknown.

The method was immunoSEQ multiplex PCR; TCRdb's version includes in-frame clones alone and lacks a portion of them. The data show around 700,000 clones, 73% seen once. Study-level findings and limits: Deeper or shallower sequencing was expected to change how clonotypes are shared among donors. Limitation of the genetic and exposure-history diversity represented came from the few donors. Clonotypes shared by all four sorted-subset donors had higher generation probabilities than non-shared clonotypes.

Sequenced material: memory CD4+ T cells sorted from blood. Subset here: CD45RA-negative fraction. The sequence derives from a woman in her 30s in good health. The V and J genes are TRBV29-1 and TRBJ1-1; 7 bases agree with TRBD1. CDR3 amino acids: CSVVGQANTEAFF. Written as DNA, the CDR3 is TGCAGCGTTGTCGGACAGGCGAACACTGAAGCTTTCTTT. Based on the CDR3 plus reference TRBV29-1 and TRBJ1-1, the full variable domain is SAVISQKPSRDICQRGTSLTIQCQVDSQVTMMFWYRQQPGQSLTLIATANQGSEATYESGFVIDKFPISRPNLTFSTLTVSNMSPEDSSIYLCSVVGQANTEAFFGQGTRLTVV.